The subject of this entry is one T cell receptor (beta chain). No antigen is known for it. Germline CDR1 SEHNR, CDR2 FQNEAQ (reference sequence). J lost 6 bases, V lost 5 bases, and 8 bases had no gene match. The CDR3 extends over 15 amino acids. PCR employed 60 Vbeta and 13 Jbeta primers. TCRdb's table, derived via immunoSEQ multiplex PCR, lists solely in-frame clones and lacks some. The table has 96,000 or so clones, under 85% seen once; the top ten hold roughly 13%. This sample was taken from a study of cytomegalovirus exposure and HLA in healthy donors. Study context: An early release of data contained roughly 90 million unique TCRs, which came from HLA-typed donors.

Study results and caveats: When analyzed later, a missense DCLRE1C variant was found to be linked to TCR beta V- and J-gene trimming. Cytomegalovirus-associated status was assigned to roughly 160 TCR beta chains.

Input material: PBMCs. V usage is TRBV7-9 and J usage is TRBJ1-1; 11 nucleotides line up with TRBD1. The receptor comes from a woman aged 65 to 85 in good health and CMV-seropositive. The CDR3 DNA sequence: TGTGCCAGCAGCGTCCCGGGACAGGGGGTTTCTGAAGCTTTCTTT. The encoded protein is CASSVPGQGVSEAFF.